This T cell receptor beta chain is drawn from a study of blood T cells in healthy people across ages. A remark on this clonotype: Its matching antigen is unknown.

With a J-beta primer mix and a sample-barcoded 5' primer, a second PCR ran about 7 to 11 cycles. MiXCR, run by TCRdb on the 5' RACE reads, gives a single entry per CDR3 protein. There are over 1,300,000 distinct CDR3 sequences in the sample; around 55% occur only once, and about 6.3% lies in the top ten. Germline V gene data show CDR1 as SNHLY and CDR2 as FYNNEI. The CDR3 has 14 amino acids. Deletions cut 10 bases from V and 0 bases from J, with 15 bases between. Study-level points and caveats: In the absence of known donor CMV status, changes in expanded clonotypes were possibly confounded.

What was sequenced was blood. The TCR sequence derives from a man between 18 and 35 years old in good health. The chain couples TRBV2 to TRBJ1-2, with D hard to call. CDR3 sequence reads: CATLRRESNYGYTF. For the CDR3, the DNA is TGTGCCACCCTGAGGAGAGAATCTAACTATGGCTACACCTTC.